Here is one TCR beta chain with its context. As yet, its antigen is unknown. Germline CDR1 reads SGDLS; CDR2 reads YYNGEE. Trimming removed 0 bases from V and 4 bases from J, with 8 bases in between. The CDR3 is 14 residues long. The sample originates from a study of cytomegalovirus exposure and HLA in healthy donors. Study results and limitations: The study labeled around 160 TCR beta chains cytomegalovirus-associated.

In the PCR, 60 Vbeta and 13 Jbeta primers were used. Some clones are missing from TCRdb's copy, which holds only in-frame ones; the method was immunoSEQ multiplex PCR. The profile shows 180,000 or so clones, approximately 78% of them singletons. The TCR sequence derives from a woman in her late teens or twenties in good health and CMV-seronegative. Sequencing input: PBMCs. V is TRBV9 and J is TRBJ2-1, with TRBD2 as a possible D gene (6 bases). The CDR3 region has the DNA TGTGCCAGCAGCGTAGCGGAGGGTTACAATGAGCAGTTCTTC. This translates into CASSVAEGYNEQFF.